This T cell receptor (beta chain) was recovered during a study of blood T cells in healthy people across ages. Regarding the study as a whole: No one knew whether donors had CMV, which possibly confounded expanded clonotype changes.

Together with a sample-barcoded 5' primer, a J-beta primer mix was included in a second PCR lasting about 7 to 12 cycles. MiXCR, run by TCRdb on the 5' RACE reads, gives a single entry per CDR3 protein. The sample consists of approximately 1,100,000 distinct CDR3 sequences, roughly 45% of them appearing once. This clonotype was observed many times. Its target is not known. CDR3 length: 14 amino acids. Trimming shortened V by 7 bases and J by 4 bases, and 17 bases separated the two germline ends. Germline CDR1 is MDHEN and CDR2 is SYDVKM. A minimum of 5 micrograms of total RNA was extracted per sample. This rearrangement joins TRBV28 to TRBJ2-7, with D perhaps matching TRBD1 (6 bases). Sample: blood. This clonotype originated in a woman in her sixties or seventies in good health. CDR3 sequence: CASIRAGASYEQYF. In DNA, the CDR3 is TGTGCCAGCATACGGGCAGGGGCGTCTTACGAGCAGTACTTC.